Listed below are T cell receptor beta chains from one sample, sequenced in a study of beta chain features in type 1 diabetes. Method: immunoSEQ multiplex PCR; TCRdb's copy keeps in-frame clones and lacks some. The table includes approximately 16,000 clones, roughly 70% detected once. The sample taken for sequencing was stem cell memory CD4+ T cells from blood. All receptors come from a man aged 25-45 years with type 1 diabetes. Each CDR3 is given with its conserved first and last residue. D genes are given only for firm matches. Some rows have no size entry. The others give once, few or many, or a class for an expanded clone.

V: TRBV7-9
size: .
J: TRBJ1-4
D: TRBD1
DNA: TGTGCCAGCAGCCGACCCGGGACAGGGATCGAAAAACTGTTTTTT
CDR3: CASSRPGTGIEKLFF

V: TRBV27
size: .
J: TRBJ1-6
D: .
DNA: TGTGCCAGCAGTCCCACATGGGACACCGGATCCCTCCACTTT
CDR3: CASSPTWDTGSLHF

V: TRBV15
size: .
J: TRBJ2-5
D: .
DNA: TGTGCCACCAGCAGAGACCGGGGAGAGACCCAGTACTTC
CDR3: CATSRDRGETQYF

V: TRBV5-1
size: .
J: TRBJ2-5
D: TRBD1
DNA: TGCGCCAGCAGCTCTAAGACAGGGGGGGAAGAGACCCAGTACTTC
CDR3: CASSSKTGGEETQYF

V: TRBV5-8
size: .
J: TRBJ2-2
D: TRBD2
DNA: TGTGCCAGCAGCCTGGTGAGCGGGATCACCGGGGAGCTGTTTTTT
CDR3: CASSLVSGITGELFF

V: TRBV6-6
size: .
J: TRBJ2-3
D: .
DNA: TGTGCCGCCGGGTCCGAGGGCACAGATACGCAGTATTTT
CDR3: CAAGSEGTDTQYF

V: TRBV29-1
size: .
J: TRBJ1-5
D: .
DNA: TGCAGCAAACGGCCTCCGACTGATCTCTTCTATCAGCCCCAGCATTTT
CDR3: CSKRPPTDLFYQPQHF

V: TRBV9
size: few
J: TRBJ2-5
D: .
DNA: TGTGCCAGCAGCGAGGACAGCAGGGAGAAACAAGAGACCCAGTACTTC
CDR3: CASSEDSREKQETQYF

V: TRBV11-1
size: few
J: TRBJ2-7
D: TRBD1
DNA: TGTGCCAGCAGCTCGGGACAGAACTACGAGCAGTACTTC
CDR3: CASSSGQNYEQYF

V: TRBV7-3
size: .
J: TRBJ2-7
D: .
DNA: TGTGCCAGCAGCCCCGATCCTGCAGGGGCCTACGAGCAGTACTTC
CDR3: CASSPDPAGAYEQYF

V: TRBV5-6
size: .
J: TRBJ1-6
D: TRBD1
DNA: TGTGCCAGCAGCTCCTCCGGGACAGCCTCGAATTCACCCCTCCACTTT
CDR3: CASSSSGTASNSPLHF

V: TRBV30
size: .
J: TRBJ1-4
D: .
DNA: TGTGCCTGGAGTGGCCTAGGGAGAGAAAAACTGTTTTTT
CDR3: CAWSGLGREKLFF

V: TRBV4-3
size: few
J: TRBJ2-2
D: .
DNA: TGCGCCAGCAGCCAAGATACAGGAACCGGGGAGCTGTTTTTT
CDR3: CASSQDTGTGELFF

V: TRBV18
size: .
J: TRBJ1-3
D: .
DNA: TGTGCCAGCTCACTTCTCTCTGGAAACACCATATATTTT
CDR3: CASSLLSGNTIYF

V: TRBV6-1
size: .
J: TRBJ2-2
D: .
DNA: TGTGCCAGGCGGGACCCCAACACCGGGGAGCTGTTTTTT
CDR3: CARRDPNTGELFF

V: TRBV5-4
size: few
J: TRBJ2-1
D: TRBD1
DNA: TGTGCCAGCAGCTCGGGACAGGGGAACTCCTACAATGAGCAGTTCTTC
CDR3: CASSSGQGNSYNEQFF

V: TRBV10-3
size: few
J: TRBJ2-6
D: TRBD1
DNA: TGTGCCATCAGTGAGGGGACAGCCACTGGGGCCAACGTCCTGACTTTC
CDR3: CAISEGTATGANVLTF

V: TRBV18
size: once
J: TRBJ1-3
D: .
DNA: TGTGCCAGCTCACACAGGGTACTCGAGTCTGGAAACACCATATATTTT
CDR3: CASSHRVLESGNTIYF

V: TRBV7-9
size: few
J: TRBJ1-4
D: TRBD1
DNA: TGTGCCAGCAGCTCGCCGCCGGGACAGGGGACCTTAGGGGGTGAAAAACTGTTTTTT
CDR3: CASSSPPGQGTLGGEKLFF

V: TRBV7-8
size: .
J: TRBJ2-1
D: TRBD2
DNA: TGTGCCAGCAGCGCAGGACTAGCGGAGTACAATGAGCAGTTCTTC
CDR3: CASSAGLAEYNEQFF

V: TRBV7-2
size: .
J: TRBJ2-1
D: .
DNA: TGTGCCAGCAGCCCTAGTAGATGGGGCGTCGATGAGCAGTTCTTC
CDR3: CASSPSRWGVDEQFF

V: TRBV7-9
size: once
J: TRBJ1-1
D: .
DNA: TGTGCCAGCAGCTTACAGGGTGGAGCTTTCTTT
CDR3: CASSLQGGAFF

V: TRBV6-6
size: few
J: TRBJ2-7
D: TRBD1
DNA: TGTGCCAGCAGCCTGACAGGGGGGAACTACGAGCAGTACTTC
CDR3: CASSLTGGNYEQYF

V: TRBV19
size: .
J: TRBJ1-5
D: .
DNA: TGTGCCAGTAGGATCAGGGAAGGCAATCAGCCCCAGCATTTT
CDR3: CASRIREGNQPQHF

V: TRBV9
size: once
J: TRBJ2-3
D: .
DNA: TGTGCCAGCAGCGTAGACGAATGGCGGGGAAGTACGCAGTATTTT
CDR3: CASSVDEWRGSTQYF

V: TRBV2
size: .
J: TRBJ1-5
D: .
DNA: TGTGCCAGCAGTGAACAGAATAGCAATCAGCCCCAGCATTTT
CDR3: CASSEQNSNQPQHF

V: TRBV6-6
size: .
J: TRBJ2-5
D: TRBD1
DNA: TGTGCCAGCACACCCGCCGACAGGGAAGAGACCCAGTACTTC
CDR3: CASTPADREETQYF

V: TRBV10-3
size: few
J: TRBJ2-7
D: .
DNA: TGTGCCATCAGTGAAGGGCAGGGTCCCTACGAGCAGTACTTC
CDR3: CAISEGQGPYEQYF

V: TRBV11-1
size: .
J: TRBJ2-7
D: TRBD1
DNA: TGTGCCAGCAGCCCCCGGGACAGGGACTACGAGCAGTACTTC
CDR3: CASSPRDRDYEQYF

V: TRBV9
size: once
J: TRBJ2-7
D: TRBD2
DNA: TGTGCCAGCAGCGTGACGGGGGGCTACGAGCAGTACTTC
CDR3: CASSVTGGYEQYF

V: TRBV2
size: .
J: TRBJ2-1
D: TRBD2
DNA: TGTGCCAGCAGTGAGGGGAGTAGCGGGGGTTACAATGAGCAGTTCTTC
CDR3: CASSEGSSGGYNEQFF

V: TRBV5-6
size: .
J: TRBJ2-7
D: .
DNA: TGTGCCAGCAGCTCCCGGGATGCGGACGAGCAGTACTTC
CDR3: CASSSRDADEQYF

V: TRBV5-1
size: .
J: TRBJ2-1
D: .
DNA: TGCGCCAGCAGCAGGTCCGGGACTGACTACAATGAGCAGTTCTTC
CDR3: CASSRSGTDYNEQFF

V: TRBV7-9
size: .
J: TRBJ1-5
D: .
DNA: TGTGCCAGCAGCTCCGCAAACGAGAATCAGCCCCAGCATTTT
CDR3: CASSSANENQPQHF

V: TRBV7-9
size: .
J: TRBJ1-1
D: .
DNA: TGTGCCAGCAGCTTAGACATGAACACTGAAGCTTTCTTT
CDR3: CASSLDMNTEAFF

V: TRBV4-3
size: .
J: TRBJ2-1
D: .
DNA: TGCGCCAGCAGCCTCCGCCGGGGTAACGGTTACAATGAGCAGTTCTTC
CDR3: CASSLRRGNGYNEQFF